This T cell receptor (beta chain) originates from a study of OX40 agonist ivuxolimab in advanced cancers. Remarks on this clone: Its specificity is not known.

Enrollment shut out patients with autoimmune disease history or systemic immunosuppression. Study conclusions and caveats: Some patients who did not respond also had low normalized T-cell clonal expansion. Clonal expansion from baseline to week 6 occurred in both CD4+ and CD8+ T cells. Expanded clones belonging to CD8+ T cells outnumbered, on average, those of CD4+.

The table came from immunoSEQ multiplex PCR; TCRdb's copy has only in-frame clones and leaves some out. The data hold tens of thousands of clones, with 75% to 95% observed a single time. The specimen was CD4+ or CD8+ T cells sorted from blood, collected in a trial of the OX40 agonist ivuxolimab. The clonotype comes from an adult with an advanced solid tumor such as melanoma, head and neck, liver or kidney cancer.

CDR3 in amino acids: CATSSSTDTQYF. The CDR3 DNA follows: TGTGCCACCAGTTCGAGCACAGATACGCAGTATTTT. This chain connects TRBV15 to TRBJ2-3; D not resolved. Deletions cut 6 bases from V and 0 bases from J, with 4 bases between. The CDR3 totals 12 residues. CDR1 and CDR2 from the germline V gene are LNHNV and YYDKDF (reference sequence).